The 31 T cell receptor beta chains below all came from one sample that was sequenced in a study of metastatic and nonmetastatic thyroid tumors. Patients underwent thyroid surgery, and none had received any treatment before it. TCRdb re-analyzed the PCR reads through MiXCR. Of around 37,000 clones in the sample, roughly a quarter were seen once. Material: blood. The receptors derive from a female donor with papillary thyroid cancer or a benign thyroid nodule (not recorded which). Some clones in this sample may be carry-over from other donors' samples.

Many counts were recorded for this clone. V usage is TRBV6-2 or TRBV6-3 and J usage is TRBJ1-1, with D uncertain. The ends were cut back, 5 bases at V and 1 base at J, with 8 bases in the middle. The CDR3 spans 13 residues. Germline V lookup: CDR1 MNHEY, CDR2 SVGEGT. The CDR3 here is CASSQRENTEAFF. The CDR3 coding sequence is TGTGCCAGCAGTCAAAGGGAGAACACTGAAGCTTTCTTT.

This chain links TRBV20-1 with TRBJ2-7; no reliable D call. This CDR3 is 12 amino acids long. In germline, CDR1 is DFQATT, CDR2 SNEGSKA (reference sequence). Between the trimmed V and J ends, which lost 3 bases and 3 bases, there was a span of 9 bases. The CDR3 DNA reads TGCAGTGCTAGTAAGGCCGTCTACGAGCAGTACTTC. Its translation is CSASKAVYEQYF.

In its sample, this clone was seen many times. CDR3 residues: CASRRYETQYF. CDR3 in DNA: TGTGCCAGCCGGCGATACGAGACCCAGTACTTC. The chain links TRBV28 to TRBJ2-5; D remains unclear. This CDR3 has 11 residues. Between the trimmed V and J ends, which lost 8 bases and 5 bases, there was a span of 9 bases. CDR1 is MDHEN and CDR2 is SYDVKM in the germline V gene. The whole variable domain, filled in from reference TRBV28 and TRBJ2-5, reads DVKVTQSSRYLVKRTGEKVFLECVQDMDHENMFWYRQDPGLGLRLIYFSYDVKMKEKGDIPEGYSVSREKKERFSLILESASTNQTSMYLCASRRYETQYFGPGTRLLVL.

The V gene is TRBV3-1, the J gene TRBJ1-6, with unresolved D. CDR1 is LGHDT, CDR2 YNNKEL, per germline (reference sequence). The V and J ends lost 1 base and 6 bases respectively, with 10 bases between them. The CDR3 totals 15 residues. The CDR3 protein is CASSQAGPLNSPLHF. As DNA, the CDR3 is TGTGCCAGCAGCCAAGCCGGTCCTCTTAATTCACCCCTCCACTTT.

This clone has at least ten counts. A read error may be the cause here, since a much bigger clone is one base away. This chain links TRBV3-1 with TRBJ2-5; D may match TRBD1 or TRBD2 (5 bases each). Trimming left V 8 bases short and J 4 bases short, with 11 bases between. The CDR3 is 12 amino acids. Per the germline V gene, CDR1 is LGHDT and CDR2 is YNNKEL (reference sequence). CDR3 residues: CASRARGETQYF. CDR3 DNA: TGTGCCAGCCGGGCGAGGGGAGAGACCCAGTACTTC.

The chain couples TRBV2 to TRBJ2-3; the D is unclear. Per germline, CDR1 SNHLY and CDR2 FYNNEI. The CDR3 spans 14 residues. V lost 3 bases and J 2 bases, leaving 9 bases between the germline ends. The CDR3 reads CASSDRTLTDTQYF. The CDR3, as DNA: TGTGCCAGCAGTGACAGAACGCTCACAGATACGCAGTATTTT. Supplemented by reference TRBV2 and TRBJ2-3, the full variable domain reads EPEVTQTPSHQVTQMGQEVILRCVPISNHLYFYWYRQILGQKVEFLVSFYNNEISEKSEIFDDQFSVERPDGSNFTLKIRSTKLEDSAMYFCASSDRTLTDTQYFGPGTRLTVL.

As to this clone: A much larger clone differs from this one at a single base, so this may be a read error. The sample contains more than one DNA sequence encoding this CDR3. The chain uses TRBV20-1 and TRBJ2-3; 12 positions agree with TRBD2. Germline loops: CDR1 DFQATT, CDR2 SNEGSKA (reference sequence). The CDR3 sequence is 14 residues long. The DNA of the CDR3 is TGCAGTGCGCTAGCGGGGGGGACCACAGATACTCAGTATTTT. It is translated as CSALAGGTTDTQYF.

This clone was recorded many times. In DNA, the CDR3 is TGCAGCGTTGCCAGGGAAAGTGGCTACACCTTC. Residues: CSVARESGYTF. V gene TRBV29-1 combines with J gene TRBJ1-2; TRBD1 is a possible D gene (5 bases). V was cut by 4 bases and J by 7 bases, with 10 bases left in between. This CDR3 has 11 amino acids. The germline V gene encodes CDR1 SQVTM and CDR2 ANQGSEA.

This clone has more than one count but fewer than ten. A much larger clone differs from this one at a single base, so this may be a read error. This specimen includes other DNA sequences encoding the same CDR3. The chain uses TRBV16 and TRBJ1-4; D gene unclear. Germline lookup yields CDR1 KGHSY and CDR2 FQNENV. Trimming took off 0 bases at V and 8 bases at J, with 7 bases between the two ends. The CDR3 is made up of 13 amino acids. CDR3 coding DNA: TGTGCCAGCAGCCAATCGATACAGGAAAAACTGTTTTTT. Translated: CASSQSIQEKLFF.

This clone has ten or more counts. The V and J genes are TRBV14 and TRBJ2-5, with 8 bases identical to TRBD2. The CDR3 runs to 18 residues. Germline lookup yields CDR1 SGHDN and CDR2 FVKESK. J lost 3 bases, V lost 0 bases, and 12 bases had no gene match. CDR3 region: CASSQDHVVRAGEETQYF. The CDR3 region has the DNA TGTGCCAGCAGCCAAGATCATGTGGTTAGAGCGGGAGAAGAGACCCAGTACTTC.

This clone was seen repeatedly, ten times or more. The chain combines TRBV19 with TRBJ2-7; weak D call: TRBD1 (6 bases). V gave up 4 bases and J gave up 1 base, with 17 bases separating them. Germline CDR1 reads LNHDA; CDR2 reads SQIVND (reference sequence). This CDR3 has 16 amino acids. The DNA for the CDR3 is TGTGCCAGTAGTAGCAGGGGACGACGAGGGTCCTACGAGCAGTACTTC. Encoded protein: CASSSRGRRGSYEQYF.

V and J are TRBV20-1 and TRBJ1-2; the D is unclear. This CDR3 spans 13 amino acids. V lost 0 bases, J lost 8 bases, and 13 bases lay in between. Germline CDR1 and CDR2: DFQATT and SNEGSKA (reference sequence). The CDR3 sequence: CSARDSVKRGYTF. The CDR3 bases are TGCAGTGCTAGAGACTCCGTCAAGAGAGGCTACACCTTC.

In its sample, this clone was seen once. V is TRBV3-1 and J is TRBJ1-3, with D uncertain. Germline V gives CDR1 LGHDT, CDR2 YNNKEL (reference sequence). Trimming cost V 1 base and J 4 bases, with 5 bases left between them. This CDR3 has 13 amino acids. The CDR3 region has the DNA TGTGCCAGCAGCCAAGGACGAGGAAACACCATATATTTT. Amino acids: CASSQGRGNTIYF.

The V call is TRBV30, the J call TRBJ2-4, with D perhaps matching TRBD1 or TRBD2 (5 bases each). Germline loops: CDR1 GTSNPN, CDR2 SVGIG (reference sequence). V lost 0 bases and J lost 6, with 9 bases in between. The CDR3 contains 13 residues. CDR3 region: CAWSVSGGNIQYF. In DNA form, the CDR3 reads TGTGCCTGGAGTGTTTCTGGGGGAAACATTCAGTACTTC.

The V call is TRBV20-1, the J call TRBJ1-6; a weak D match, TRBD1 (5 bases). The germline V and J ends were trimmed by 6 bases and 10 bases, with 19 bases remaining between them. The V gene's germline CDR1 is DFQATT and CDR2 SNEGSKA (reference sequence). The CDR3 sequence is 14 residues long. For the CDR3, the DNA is TGCAGTGCGCGCCGAGTGGGGGATACCTCACCCCTCCACTTT. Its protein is CSARRVGDTSPLHF.

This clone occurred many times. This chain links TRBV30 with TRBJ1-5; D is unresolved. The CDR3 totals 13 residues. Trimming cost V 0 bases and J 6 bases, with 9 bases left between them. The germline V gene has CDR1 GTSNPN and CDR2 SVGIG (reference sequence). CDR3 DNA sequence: TGTGCCTGGAGTGTACGGAGCGCTCAGCCCCAGCATTTT. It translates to CAWSVRSAQPQHF. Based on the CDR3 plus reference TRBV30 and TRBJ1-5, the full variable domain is SQTIHQWPATLVQPVGSPLSLECTVEGTSNPNLYWYRQAAGRGLQLLFYSVGIGQISSEVPQNLSASRPQDRQFILSSKKLLLSDSGFYLCAWSVRSAQPQHFGDGTRLSIL.

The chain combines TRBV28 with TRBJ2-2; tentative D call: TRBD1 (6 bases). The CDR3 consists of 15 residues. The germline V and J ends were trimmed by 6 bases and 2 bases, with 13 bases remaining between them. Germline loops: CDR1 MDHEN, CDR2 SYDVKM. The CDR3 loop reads CASSLTGQNTGELFF. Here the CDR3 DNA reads TGTGCCAGCAGCTTAACGGGACAAAACACCGGGGAGCTGTTTTTT.

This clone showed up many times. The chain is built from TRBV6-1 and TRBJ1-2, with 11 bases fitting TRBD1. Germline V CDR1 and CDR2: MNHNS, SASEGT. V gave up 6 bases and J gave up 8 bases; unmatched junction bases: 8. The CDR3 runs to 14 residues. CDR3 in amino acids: CASSLGQGAWGYTF. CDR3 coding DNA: TGTGCCAGCAGCCTTGGACAGGGGGCTTGGGGCTACACCTTC.

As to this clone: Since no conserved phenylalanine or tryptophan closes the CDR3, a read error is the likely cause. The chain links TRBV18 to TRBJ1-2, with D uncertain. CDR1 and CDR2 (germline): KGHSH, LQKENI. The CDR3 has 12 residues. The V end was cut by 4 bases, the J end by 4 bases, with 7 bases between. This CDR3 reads CASSLNGYGYTS. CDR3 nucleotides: TGTGCCAGCTCACTCAACGGCTATGGCTACACCTCC.

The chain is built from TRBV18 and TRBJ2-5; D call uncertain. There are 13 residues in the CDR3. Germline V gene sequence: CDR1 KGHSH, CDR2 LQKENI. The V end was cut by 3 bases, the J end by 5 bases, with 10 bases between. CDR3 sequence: CASSPRPGETQYF. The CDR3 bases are TGTGCCAGCTCACCCCGACCAGGCGAGACCCAGTACTTC.

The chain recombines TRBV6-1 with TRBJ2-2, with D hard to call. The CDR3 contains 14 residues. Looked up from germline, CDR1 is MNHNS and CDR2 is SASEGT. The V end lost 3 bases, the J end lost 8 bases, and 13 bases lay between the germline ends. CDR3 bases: TGTGCCAGCAGTGACTGGGGTTCGTCGGGGGAGCTGTTTTTT. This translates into CASSDWGSSGELFF.

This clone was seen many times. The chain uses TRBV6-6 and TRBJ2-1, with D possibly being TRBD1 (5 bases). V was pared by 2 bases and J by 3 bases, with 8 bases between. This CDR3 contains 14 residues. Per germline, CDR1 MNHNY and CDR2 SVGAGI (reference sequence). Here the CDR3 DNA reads TGTGCCAGCAGTTACAGCAGGGTCTACAATGAGCAGTTCTTC. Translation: CASSYSRVYNEQFF.

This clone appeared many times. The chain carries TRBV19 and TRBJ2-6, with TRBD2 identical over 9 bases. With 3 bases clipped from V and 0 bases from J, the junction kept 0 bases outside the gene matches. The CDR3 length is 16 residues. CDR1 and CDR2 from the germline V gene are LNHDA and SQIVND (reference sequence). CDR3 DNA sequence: TGTGCCAGTAGTATTAGCGGGGGCTCTGGGGCCAACGTCCTGACTTTC. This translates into CASSISGGSGANVLTF.

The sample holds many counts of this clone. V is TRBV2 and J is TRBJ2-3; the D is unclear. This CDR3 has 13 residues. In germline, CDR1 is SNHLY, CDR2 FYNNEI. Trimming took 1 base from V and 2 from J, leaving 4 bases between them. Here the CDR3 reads CASSEVLTDTQYF. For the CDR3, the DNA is TGTGCCAGCAGTGAAGTCCTCACAGATACGCAGTATTTT.

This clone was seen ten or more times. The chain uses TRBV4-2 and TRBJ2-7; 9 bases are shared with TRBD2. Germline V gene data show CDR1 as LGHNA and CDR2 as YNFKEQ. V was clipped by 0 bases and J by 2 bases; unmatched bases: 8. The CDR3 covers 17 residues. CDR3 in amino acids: CASSQEYGASGAYEQYF. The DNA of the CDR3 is TGTGCCAGCAGCCAAGAATACGGGGCTAGCGGGGCCTACGAGCAGTACTTC.

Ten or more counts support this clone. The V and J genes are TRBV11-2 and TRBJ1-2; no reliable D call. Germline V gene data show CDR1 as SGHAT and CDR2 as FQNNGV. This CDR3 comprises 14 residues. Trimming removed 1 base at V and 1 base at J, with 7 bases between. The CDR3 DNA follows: TGTGCCAGCAGCTTAGGGGAAGTTAACTATGGCTACACCTTC. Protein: CASSLGEVNYGYTF.

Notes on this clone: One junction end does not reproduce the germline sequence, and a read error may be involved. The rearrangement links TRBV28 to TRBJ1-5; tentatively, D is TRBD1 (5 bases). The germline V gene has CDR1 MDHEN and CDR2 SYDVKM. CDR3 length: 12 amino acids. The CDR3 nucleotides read TGCGCCACGGGGGACAGCAATCAGCCCCAGCATTTT. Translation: CATGDSNQPQHF. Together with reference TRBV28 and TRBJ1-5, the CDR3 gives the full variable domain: DVKVTQSSRYLVKRTGEKVFLECVQDMDHENMFWYRQDPGLGLRLIYFSYDVKMKEKGDIPEGYSVSREKKERFSLILESASTNQTSMYLCATGDSNQPQHFGDGTRLSIL.

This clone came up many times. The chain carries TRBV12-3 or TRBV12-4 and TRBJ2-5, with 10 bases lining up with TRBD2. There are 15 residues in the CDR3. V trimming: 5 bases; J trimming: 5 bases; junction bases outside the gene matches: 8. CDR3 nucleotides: TGTGCCAGCAGTCCCCCACTAGCGGGGACTGAGACCCAGTACTTC. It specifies CASSPPLAGTETQYF.

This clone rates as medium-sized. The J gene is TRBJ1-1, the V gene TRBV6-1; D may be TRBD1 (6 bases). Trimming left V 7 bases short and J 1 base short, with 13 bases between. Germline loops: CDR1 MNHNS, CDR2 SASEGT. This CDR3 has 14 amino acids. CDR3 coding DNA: TGTGCCAGCACTTTAGGGGGGCCGAACACTGAAGCTTTCTTT. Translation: CASTLGGPNTEAFF.

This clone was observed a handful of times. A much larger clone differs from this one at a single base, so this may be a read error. CDR3 nucleotides: TGTGCCAGCAGTTACTCGGGGCTAGCGGTGGGTGGTGGGGCCAACGTCCTGACTTTC. Protein product: CASSYSGLAVGGGANVLTF. The chain recombines TRBV6-2 or TRBV6-3 with TRBJ2-6; 7 bases match TRBD2. Germline lookup yields CDR1 MNHEY and CDR2 SVGEGT. V lost 0 bases and J lost 3; bases outside the gene matches: 11. The CDR3 is 19 amino acids.

This chain's CDR3 is CASSPPADESREAMNTEAFF. CDR3 nucleotides: TGTGCCAGCTCACCACCTGCGGATGAGTCCCGAGAGGCTATGAACACTGAAGCTTTCTTT. The J gene is TRBJ1-1, the V gene TRBV18; no firm D call. This CDR3 has 20 amino acids. V was cut by 0 bases and J by 0 bases, with 23 bases left in between. In germline, CDR1 is KGHSH, CDR2 LQKENI.